The 9 T cell receptor beta chains reported below all come from one sample, sequenced in a study of cytomegalovirus exposure and HLA in healthy donors. The PCR employed 60 Vbeta primers together with 13 Jbeta primers. Measured with immunoSEQ multiplex PCR; TCRdb has only the in-frame clones, and not every one. Seen here are under 250,000 clones, more than 75% observed once, and the top ten hold 0.2% to 0.25%. Input material: PBMCs. The receptor set was obtained from a girl aged 2 to 10 in good health and CMV-seronegative.

This clone appeared a few times. The chain employs TRBV5-4 and TRBJ1-1; D call uncertain. V shed 2 bases and J shed 6 bases, with 8 bases lying between them. The CDR3 contains 12 residues. CDR1 SGHNT and CDR2 YYREEE come from the germline V gene (reference sequence). The CDR3 DNA is TGTGCCAGCAGCTTCCAGGAAGCTGAAGCTTTCTTT. Its translation is CASSFQEAEAFF.

This chain uses TRBV5-1 with TRBJ2-1; D is possibly TRBD2 (6 bases). V lost 8 bases to trimming and J lost 1 base, with 13 bases between them. Germline CDR1 reads SGHRS; CDR2 reads YFSETQ. The CDR3 runs to 14 residues. The CDR3 is CASNGGASYNEQFF. The DNA of the CDR3 is TGCGCCAGTAACGGGGGTGCATCCTACAATGAGCAGTTCTTC. Full variable domain (rest looked up from reference TRBV5-1 and TRBJ2-1): KAGVTQTPRYLIKTRGQQVTLSCSPISGHRSVSWYQQTPGQGLQFLFEYFSETQRNKGNFPGRFSGRQFSNSRSEMNVSTLELGDSALYLCASNGGASYNEQFFGPGTRLTVL.

This clone was found once. The chain recombines TRBV11-2 with TRBJ2-5; possible D gene TRBD2, 5 bases. The CDR3 loop spans 14 amino acids. The germline gives CDR1 SGHAT, CDR2 FQNNGV. V was trimmed by 5 bases and J by 2 bases, leaving 12 bases between them. The DNA of the CDR3 is TGTGCCAGCAGCCCCCTCGGGGTTCAAGAGACCCAGTACTTC. It specifies CASSPLGVQETQYF. Filled out from reference TRBV11-2 and TRBJ2-5, the complete variable domain reads EAGVAQSPRYKIIEKRQSVAFWCNPISGHATLYWYQQILGQGPKLLIQFQNNGVVDDSQLPKDRFSAERLKGVDSTLKIQPAKLEDSAVYLCASSPLGVQETQYFGPGTRLLVL.

The chain combines TRBV5-8 with TRBJ1-2; D gene uncertain. Trimming took 5 bases from V and 2 from J, leaving 19 bases between them. The CDR3 is 16 amino acids. Per the germline V gene, CDR1 is SGHTS and CDR2 is YDEGEE. The CDR3, as DNA: TGTGCCAGCAGGCCTGGTACGATTAAGACAAACTATGGCTACACCTTC. It codes for CASRPGTIKTNYGYTF. Combining the CDR3 with reference TRBV5-8 and TRBJ1-2 gives the whole variable domain EAGVTQSPTHLIKTRGQQATLRCSPISGHTSVYWYQQALGLGLQFLLWYDEGEERNRGNFPPRFSGRQFPNYSSELNVNALELEDSALYLCASRPGTIKTNYGYTFGSGTRLTVV.

The J gene is TRBJ1-6, the V gene TRBV9, with 10 bases that match TRBD1. Per germline, CDR1 SGDLS and CDR2 YYNGEE. The CDR3 is 15 amino acids. V was clipped by 3 bases and J by 7 bases; unmatched bases: 4. The CDR3 DNA sequence: TGTGCCAGCAGCGAGGCGGGACAGGGGAATTCACCCCTCCACTTT. Its translation: CASSEAGQGNSPLHF.

This chain links TRBV28 with TRBJ2-7, with a possible D match to TRBD2 (5 bases). This CDR3 has 15 residues. Looked up from germline, CDR1 is MDHEN and CDR2 is SYDVKM. Trimming removed 6 bases at V and 2 bases at J, with 17 bases between. The CDR3: CASSVGRRTTYEQYF. CDR3 sequence (DNA): TGTGCCAGCAGCGTTGGGAGACGGACGACCTACGAGCAGTACTTC.

J is TRBJ1-1 and V is TRBV6-5; the D gene is possibly TRBD1 (6 bases). CDR3 length equals 14 residues. V dropped 0 bases and J dropped 5 bases, with 10 bases sitting between them. The germline gives CDR1 MNHEY, CDR2 SVGAGI. In nucleotides, the CDR3 is TGTGCCAGCAGTTACTCGGGACACAGGACTGAAGCTTTCTTT. This translates into CASSYSGHRTEAFF.

This clone occurred a few times. J is TRBJ2-1 and V is TRBV7-9; TRBD1 might be the D (5 bases). V lost 9 bases and J 1 base, leaving 13 bases between the germline ends. The CDR3 is made up of 14 amino acids. Germline CDR1 SEHNR, CDR2 FQNEAQ (reference sequence). The CDR3 loop is CASTTGSSYNEQFF. DNA of the CDR3: TGTGCCAGTACAACAGGATCTTCCTACAATGAGCAGTTCTTC.

CDR3 sequence: CASGETGGLDGYTF. The CDR3 DNA reads TGTGCCAGCGGAGAGACAGGGGGACTCGATGGCTACACCTTC. The chain links TRBV2 to TRBJ1-2, with TRBD1 identical over 9 bases. The junction had 10 bases not matched to a gene; V was cut back by 8 bases and J by 6 bases. Germline loops: CDR1 SNHLY, CDR2 FYNNEI. The CDR3 has 14 amino acids.